This T cell receptor beta chain was recovered during a study of shared clonotypes between healthy human individuals. The data were produced by immunoSEQ multiplex PCR, yet TCRdb's version contains in-frame clones alone and is incomplete. Among a few million clones listed, 93% were seen once. Overall study findings and caveats: Clonotype sharing among donors was thought likely to change with sequencing depth.

This clone appeared a single time. Its specificity is unknown. The CDR3 is 16 residues long. V lost 6 bases, J lost 1 base, and 15 bases lay in between. Germline CDR1 reads MDHEN; CDR2 reads SYDVKM. The rearrangement uses TRBV28 and TRBJ2-2, with a weak D call TRBD1 (6 bases). The origin of this receptor is a man aged 18 to 29 in good health. Some clones in this sample may be carry-over from other donors' samples. Sequenced sample: naive CD4+ T cells from PBMCs. The subset was: CD45RA+ positively selected. Here the CDR3 reads CASSLGGGQNTGELFF. DNA for the CDR3: TGTGCCAGCAGCCTAGGGGGTGGGCAGAACACCGGGGAGCTGTTTTTT. The full variable domain, completed using reference TRBV28 and TRBJ2-2, is DVKVTQSSRYLVKRTGEKVFLECVQDMDHENMFWYRQDPGLGLRLIYFSYDVKMKEKGDIPEGYSVSREKKERFSLILESASTNQTSMYLCASSLGGGQNTGELFFGEGSRLTVL.